This T cell receptor beta chain emerged from a study of cytomegalovirus exposure and HLA in healthy donors. General study findings and limits: A later analysis found that most CMV-associated TCR beta chains appeared HLA-restricted. Follow-up analysis seemed to connect common viral pathogens with several of the most significant clusters identified.

V was clipped by 4 bases and J by 4 bases; unmatched bases: 7. Germline CDR1 and CDR2: SGHVS and FQNEAQ. The CDR3 runs 16 residues. Concerning this clone: Its specificity is unknown.

Vbeta (60) and Jbeta (13) primers were used in the PCR. Method: immunoSEQ multiplex PCR; TCRdb's copy keeps in-frame clones and lacks some. The sample lists under 150,000 clones, 75% to 80% seen once, with 1.5% to 2% in the top ten. The source is a woman in her 30s in good health and CMV-seronegative. The chain joins TRBV7-8 to TRBJ1-2; 12 positions match TRBD1. Source material: PBMCs. CDR3 in amino acids: CASSSGTGGGGYGYTF. The CDR3 nucleotides are TGTGCCAGCAGCTCCGGGACAGGGGGCGGGGGCTATGGCTACACCTTC. The full variable domain, completed using reference TRBV7-8 and TRBJ1-2, is GAGVSQSPRYKVAKRGQDVALRCDPISGHVSLFWYQQALGQGPEFLTYFQNEAQLDKSGLPSDRFFAERPEGSVSTLKIQRTQQEDSAVYLCASSSGTGGGGYGYTFGSGTRLTVV.